Listed below are T cell receptor beta chains from one sample, sequenced in a study of OX40 agonist ivuxolimab in advanced cancers. Sequencing was performed with immunoSEQ multiplex PCR; in TCRdb, only in-frame clones are kept and a portion is missing. The sample gives 70,000 or so clones, about 80% of which show up once; around 2% is in the top ten. Sequenced material: CD4+ or CD8+ T cells sorted from blood, taken in a trial of the OX40 agonist ivuxolimab. These receptors were taken from an adult with an advanced solid tumor such as melanoma, head and neck, liver or kidney cancer. The CDR3 runs from the conserved cysteine through the conserved F or W. A D gene is named only where the DNA matches it firmly. Size values are once, few and many counts, or a class for expanded clones, and some rows have none.

d_call: NA
j_call: TRBJ2-3
v_call: TRBV19
clone_size: NA
cdr3_nt: TGTGCCAGTAACCGACAGTTTTCAGATACGCAGTATTTT
cdr3_aa: CASNRQFSDTQYF

d_call: TRBD2
j_call: TRBJ2-4
v_call: TRBV7-9
clone_size: NA
cdr3_nt: TGTGCCAGCAGCTTTGAGACTAGCTCAGCCAAAAACATTCAGTACTTC
cdr3_aa: CASSFETSSAKNIQYF

d_call: NA
j_call: TRBJ2-1
v_call: TRBV7-9
clone_size: NA
cdr3_nt: TGTGCCAGCATGGACCCCCCGGTTGAGCAGTTCTTC
cdr3_aa: CASMDPPVEQFF

d_call: NA
j_call: TRBJ1-4
v_call: TRBV6-5
clone_size: NA
cdr3_nt: TGTGCCAGCAGTTACACGACAGGTCCTAATGAAAAACTGTTTTTT
cdr3_aa: CASSYTTGPNEKLFF

d_call: TRBD1
j_call: TRBJ1-2
v_call: TRBV2
clone_size: once
cdr3_nt: TGTGCCAGCAGTGGGACAGGAGGAAGGAGTGGCTACACCTTC
cdr3_aa: CASSGTGGRSGYTF

d_call: NA
j_call: TRBJ1-2
v_call: TRBV7-2
clone_size: NA
cdr3_nt: TGTGCCAGCAGTTTTCCCGTACAGTTCTATGGCTACACCTTC
cdr3_aa: CASSFPVQFYGYTF

d_call: TRBD2
j_call: TRBJ2-7
v_call: TRBV27
clone_size: NA
cdr3_nt: TGTGCCAGCAGTTTAGGCAACCCGGGACTAGCGCGCCAGTACGAGCAGTACTTC
cdr3_aa: CASSLGNPGLARQYEQYF

d_call: NA
j_call: TRBJ1-3
v_call: TRBV11-2
clone_size: NA
cdr3_nt: TGTGCCAGCAGCCCCCAACAGGCAAACACCATATATTTT
cdr3_aa: CASSPQQANTIYF

d_call: NA
j_call: TRBJ2-7
v_call: TRBV21-1
clone_size: NA
cdr3_nt: TGTGCCAGCAGCAAAGTGTGGGACAGTTACGAGCAGTACTTC
cdr3_aa: CASSKVWDSYEQYF

d_call: TRBD1
j_call: TRBJ2-2
v_call: TRBV14
clone_size: NA
cdr3_nt: TGTGCCAGCAGCCAGAGGGGGCTGAACACCGGGGAGCTGTTTTTT
cdr3_aa: CASSQRGLNTGELFF

d_call: NA
j_call: TRBJ1-1
v_call: TRBV28
clone_size: NA
cdr3_nt: TGTGCCAGCAACCCAGGAGGGGCCCTTTCCACTGAAGCTTTCTTT
cdr3_aa: CASNPGGALSTEAFF

d_call: TRBD2
j_call: TRBJ2-5
v_call: TRBV19
clone_size: NA
cdr3_nt: TGTGCCAGTAGTATAGGTGCGGCGGGGGGAACGGAGACCCAGTACTTC
cdr3_aa: CASSIGAAGGTETQYF

d_call: TRBD1
j_call: TRBJ1-1
v_call: TRBV6-6
clone_size: NA
cdr3_nt: TGTGCCAGCTTTTTTACAGGGGGGGCCACTGAAGCTTTCTTT
cdr3_aa: CASFFTGGATEAFF

d_call: TRBD2
j_call: TRBJ2-7
v_call: TRBV28
clone_size: NA
cdr3_nt: TGTGCCAGCAGTCCAATCGGACTAGCGGGAGACGAGCAGTACTTC
cdr3_aa: CASSPIGLAGDEQYF

d_call: NA
j_call: TRBJ2-1
v_call: TRBV5-1
clone_size: once
cdr3_nt: TGCGCCAGCAGCTTTGGGGTAGACAATGAGCAGTTCTTC
cdr3_aa: CASSFGVDNEQFF

d_call: NA
j_call: TRBJ1-1
v_call: TRBV29-1
clone_size: NA
cdr3_nt: TGCAGCGGCACACAGGGTTTGAACACTGAAGCTTTCTTT
cdr3_aa: CSGTQGLNTEAFF

d_call: NA
j_call: TRBJ2-2
v_call: TRBV10-3
clone_size: NA
cdr3_nt: TGTGCCATCAGGGGGGGTGGGACGACCACCGGGGAGCTGTTTTTT
cdr3_aa: CAIRGGGTTTGELFF

d_call: NA
j_call: TRBJ1-5
v_call: TRBV11-2
clone_size: NA
cdr3_nt: TGTGCCAGCAGCTTGGGGCAGGGGTGGGATCAGCCCCAGCATTTT
cdr3_aa: CASSLGQGWDQPQHF

d_call: TRBD2
j_call: TRBJ2-1
v_call: TRBV5-1
clone_size: NA
cdr3_nt: TGCGCCAGCAGCTCGGGACTAGCGGCTTACAATGAGCAGTTCTTC
cdr3_aa: CASSSGLAAYNEQFF

d_call: NA
j_call: TRBJ1-4
v_call: TRBV30
clone_size: NA
cdr3_nt: TGTGCCTGGAGCCAGGGATCAACTAATGAAAAACTGTTTTTT
cdr3_aa: CAWSQGSTNEKLFF

d_call: TRBD1
j_call: TRBJ1-1
v_call: TRBV30
clone_size: NA
cdr3_nt: TGTGCCTGGAGACCGACAGGGGGCATCACTGAAGCTTTCTTT
cdr3_aa: CAWRPTGGITEAFF

d_call: NA
j_call: TRBJ2-6
v_call: TRBV11-3
clone_size: few
cdr3_nt: TGTGCCAGCAGCGCCCCGGACGGAACCTCCTCTGGGGCCAACGTCCTGACTTTC
cdr3_aa: CASSAPDGTSSGANVLTF

d_call: TRBD1
j_call: TRBJ2-1
v_call: TRBV28
clone_size: NA
cdr3_nt: TGTGCCAGCAGTCTCCCCGGCGACAGGGTCCATGAGCAGTTCTTC
cdr3_aa: CASSLPGDRVHEQFF

d_call: TRBD2
j_call: TRBJ2-7
v_call: TRBV7-3
clone_size: NA
cdr3_nt: TGTGCCAGCAGCTTAAAGTTAGCGGGTGAGGGGGAGCAGTACTTC
cdr3_aa: CASSLKLAGEGEQYF

d_call: NA
j_call: TRBJ1-5
v_call: TRBV19
clone_size: NA
cdr3_nt: TGTGCCAGTAGGAAGGGGGGCGTCAATCAGCCCCAGCATTTT
cdr3_aa: CASRKGGVNQPQHF

d_call: TRBD2
j_call: TRBJ2-5
v_call: TRBV28
clone_size: NA
cdr3_nt: TGTGCCAGCAGTTCCGGGGGGTCCGAAGCGGAGACCCAGTACTTC
cdr3_aa: CASSSGGSEAETQYF

d_call: NA
j_call: TRBJ1-6
v_call: TRBV6-5
clone_size: NA
cdr3_nt: TGTGCCAGCAGTTACTCCCGTGGTAATTCACCCCTCCACTTT
cdr3_aa: CASSYSRGNSPLHF

d_call: NA
j_call: TRBJ1-1
v_call: TRBV6-1
clone_size: few
cdr3_nt: TGTGCCAGTCTAGAATATACCGGGAACACTGAAGCTTTCTTT
cdr3_aa: CASLEYTGNTEAFF

d_call: TRBD2
j_call: TRBJ2-1
v_call: TRBV4-1
clone_size: NA
cdr3_nt: TGCGCCAGCAGTCAAGCGGGGGGCCCGCCGTTCTTC
cdr3_aa: CASSQAGGPPFF

d_call: TRBD1
j_call: TRBJ2-2
v_call: TRBV19
clone_size: NA
cdr3_nt: TGTGCCAGTAGTATAACAGGGGGCAACACCGGGGAGCTGTTTTTT
cdr3_aa: CASSITGGNTGELFF

d_call: TRBD1
j_call: TRBJ1-2
v_call: TRBV2
clone_size: once
cdr3_nt: TGTGCCAGCAGTGAGGACAGGAGCCCATCTCTCTATGGCTACACCTTC
cdr3_aa: CASSEDRSPSLYGYTF

d_call: TRBD1
j_call: TRBJ1-4
v_call: TRBV27
clone_size: NA
cdr3_nt: TGTGCCAGCAGTTTATACAGGGGCGGCGAAAAACTGTTTTTT
cdr3_aa: CASSLYRGGEKLFF

d_call: NA
j_call: TRBJ2-7
v_call: TRBV20-1
clone_size: NA
cdr3_nt: TGCAGTGCTAGGAATCCTTACGAGCAGTACTTC
cdr3_aa: CSARNPYEQYF

d_call: NA
j_call: TRBJ2-7
v_call: TRBV11-1
clone_size: once
cdr3_nt: TGTGCCAGCAGCTTAGCGACAGCTCTTACCTACGAGCAGTACTTC
cdr3_aa: CASSLATALTYEQYF

d_call: TRBD1
j_call: TRBJ2-3
v_call: TRBV5-8
clone_size: NA
cdr3_nt: TGTGCCAGCAGCTTACTCCGGGGACAGGGCCCAGATACGCAGTATTTT
cdr3_aa: CASSLLRGQGPDTQYF

d_call: NA
j_call: TRBJ2-3
v_call: TRBV6-1
clone_size: NA
cdr3_nt: TGTGCCAGCAGTGAGCGGGTGGGAGATACGCAGTATTTT
cdr3_aa: CASSERVGDTQYF

d_call: NA
j_call: TRBJ2-1
v_call: TRBV2
clone_size: NA
cdr3_nt: TGTGCCAGCAGTGTCCCTAGGACCAACAATGAGCAGTTCTTC
cdr3_aa: CASSVPRTNNEQFF

d_call: NA
j_call: TRBJ1-6
v_call: TRBV6-1
clone_size: few
cdr3_nt: TGTGCCACCCGAGCGGGGTGGGCGGATAATTCACCCCTCCACTTT
cdr3_aa: CATRAGWADNSPLHF

d_call: NA
j_call: TRBJ2-3
v_call: TRBV9
clone_size: NA
cdr3_nt: TGTGCCAGCAGCGTAGGTGGGACCCCCGGCACAGATACGCAGTATTTT
cdr3_aa: CASSVGGTPGTDTQYF

d_call: NA
j_call: TRBJ1-1
v_call: TRBV19
clone_size: NA
cdr3_nt: TGTGCCAGTAGACTCGGAGGACAGAGGAACACTGAAGCTTTCTTT
cdr3_aa: CASRLGGQRNTEAFF

d_call: NA
j_call: TRBJ2-2
v_call: TRBV29-1
clone_size: NA
cdr3_nt: TGCAGCGTGTCTCAGGGCACCGGGGAGCTGTTTTTT
cdr3_aa: CSVSQGTGELFF

d_call: NA
j_call: TRBJ2-1
v_call: TRBV7-6
clone_size: NA
cdr3_nt: TGTGCCAGCAGCTTAGGACTATACAATGAGCAGTTCTTC
cdr3_aa: CASSLGLYNEQFF

d_call: NA
j_call: TRBJ1-1
v_call: TRBV18
clone_size: NA
cdr3_nt: TGTGCCAGCTCACCCATGGACAGAGAAGGGGCTGAAGCTTTCTTT
cdr3_aa: CASSPMDREGAEAFF